This T cell receptor beta chain is from a study of T cell repertoires in aging, cancer and after chemotherapy. The CDR3 has 15 residues. The ends were cut back, 0 bases at V and 5 bases at J, with 13 bases in the middle. Looked up from germline, CDR1 is LNHDA and CDR2 is SQIVND (reference sequence). The template was genomic DNA from peripheral blood, not RNA. TRB rearrangements spanning V, D and J were amplified using mixed TRB-A/B primers. TCRdb passed the multiplex PCR reads through MiXCR, listing each CDR3 protein once. The sample lists around 3,600 distinct CDR3 sequences; about 31% were seen once. This clonotype has only a few counts.

V gene TRBV19 combines with J gene TRBJ2-5, with no clear D. This sequence was found in a human donor with a solid tumor. What was sequenced was blood. This chain's CDR3 is CASSIDRMDVETQYF. CDR3 sequence (DNA): TGTGCCAGTAGTATAGATCGAATGGACGTGGAGACCCAGTACTTC.